The 30 T cell receptor beta chains below were found in one sample sequenced in a study of metastatic and nonmetastatic thyroid tumors. TCRdb re-called the PCR reads with MiXCR. The data contain about 89,000 clones, about an eighth of them singletons. Each patient came to thyroid surgery without any prior treatment (of any kind). Sequenced input: tumor tissue. Every receptor here comes from a female donor with papillary thyroid cancer or a benign thyroid nodule (not recorded which). Some clones in this sample may be carry-over from other donors' samples.

V usage is TRBV20-1 and J usage is TRBJ2-7; either TRBD1 or TRBD2 may supply D (5 bases each). Deletions cut 0 bases from V and 2 bases from J, with 14 bases between. Germline-derived CDR1 and CDR2 are DFQATT and SNEGSKA (reference sequence). CDR3 length: 15 amino acids. CDR3: CSARDSTGTPYEQYF. Here the CDR3 DNA reads TGCAGTGCTAGAGACTCGACCGGGACCCCCTACGAGCAGTACTTC.

This clone was seen many times. The chain's CDR3 is CASSEGQGNQPQHF. Written as DNA, the CDR3 is TGTGCCAGCAGTGAGGGACAGGGAAACCAGCCCCAGCATTTT. The V and J genes are TRBV6-1 and TRBJ1-5, with 9 bases matching TRBD1. Germline lookup yields CDR1 MNHNS and CDR2 SASEGT. The CDR3 spans 14 residues. Trimming at V came to 3 bases and at J to 7 bases, leaving 4 bases not matched to a gene.

This clone has only a few counts. A much larger clone lies a single base off, so this may be a read error. This CDR3 is also generated by other DNA sequences in the sample. The rearrangement links TRBV19 to TRBJ2-3, with 10 bases identical to TRBD2. The V gene end was trimmed by 10 bases and the J gene end by 1 base; junction bases not matched to a gene: 5. In germline, CDR1 is LNHDA, CDR2 SQIVND (reference sequence). The CDR3 totals 14 residues. The CDR3 coding sequence is TGTGCCACCGGACTAGCGGCTCGCACAGATACGCAGTATTTT. Translation gives CATGLAARTDTQYF.

This clone has a count of ten or more. The chain recombines TRBV5-4 with TRBJ2-5, with D tentatively TRBD2 (7 bases). V was pared by 4 bases and J by 5 bases, with 15 bases between. CDR1 and CDR2 from the germline V gene are SGHNT and YYREEE (reference sequence). CDR3 size: 14 residues. CDR3 sequence reads: CASSPGGVGETQYF. CDR3 nucleotides: TGTGCCAGCAGCCCGGGGGGCGTCGGGGAGACCCAGTACTTC.

Comments on this clone: A much larger clone differs from this one at a single base, so this may be a read error. This chain uses TRBV5-1 with TRBJ2-6; no reliable D call. The CDR3 covers 14 residues. In germline, CDR1 is SGHRS, CDR2 YFSETQ. CDR3 sequence: CARSSSSGANVLTF. DNA for the CDR3: TGCGCCCGCAGCTCCAGCTCTGGGGCCAACGTCCTGACTTTC.

This clone has a count of ten or more. J is TRBJ1-2 and V is TRBV3-1; D gene unclear. Germline values: CDR1 LGHDT, CDR2 YNNKEL (reference sequence). V lost 0 bases to trimming and J lost 4 bases, with 6 bases between them. The CDR3 runs 13 residues. The CDR3 sequence is CASSQDRPYGYTF. CDR3 nucleotide sequence: TGTGCCAGCAGCCAAGATCGGCCCTATGGCTACACCTTC. The full variable domain, rest sourced from reference TRBV3-1 and TRBJ1-2, is DTAVSQTPKYLVTQMGNDKSIKCEQNLGHDTMYWYKQDSKKFLKIMFSYNNKELIINETVPNRFSPKSPDKAHLNLHINSLELGDSAVYFCASSQDRPYGYTFGSGTRLTVV.

This clone was counted ten times or more. Other DNA sequences in the same sample also yield this CDR3. This chain links TRBV5-6 with TRBJ2-7, with 8 bases lining up with TRBD1. This CDR3 has 13 residues. CDR1 is SGHDT, CDR2 YYEEEE, per germline. J gave up 2 bases and V 6 bases, and 4 bases lay outside the gene matches. The CDR3 region has the DNA TGTGCCAGCACGCGGACAGGGACCTACGAGCAGTACTTC. Protein sequence: CASTRTGTYEQYF. The whole variable domain, filled in from reference TRBV5-6 and TRBJ2-7, reads DAGVTQSPTHLIKTRGQQVTLRCSPKSGHDTVSWYQQALGQGPQFIFQYYEEEERQRGNFPDRFSGHQFPNYSSELNVNALLLGDSALYLCASTRTGTYEQYFGPGTRLTVT.

This clone was found a few times. One base away lies a much larger clone, so this may be a sequencing read error. Other DNA sequences from this sample encode an identical CDR3 as well. The gene calls are TRBV19 and TRBJ2-1; D ambiguous. Germline CDR1 and CDR2: LNHDA and SQIVND (reference sequence). The CDR3 has 15 residues. The CDR3 loop reads CASSIGGLTYNEQFF. CDR3 nucleotide sequence: TGTGCCAGTAGTATAGGGGGATTGACCTACAATGAGCAATTCTTC.

There are a few counts of this clone. Just one base apart from a much larger clone, this may be a read error. Additional DNA sequences in this sample encode the identical CDR3. This chain connects TRBV6-1 to TRBJ2-2, with no clear D. V was clipped by 5 bases and J by 1 base, with 17 bases between them. This CDR3 is 17 amino acids long. Per germline, CDR1 MNHNS and CDR2 SASEGT. CDR3 in amino acids: CASSLRVLLKNTGELFF. CDR3 nucleotides: TGTGCCAGCAGTCTCCGTGTCCTTTTGAAGAACACCGGGGAGCTGTTTTTT.

This clone was found a few times. A clone one base away is much larger, so this may be a read error. This chain joins TRBV6-1 and TRBJ1-2; 7 nucleotides align to TRBD1. J was trimmed by 5 bases and V by 7 bases; bases with no gene match: 19. Looked up from germline, CDR1 is MNHNS and CDR2 is SASEGT. The CDR3 is made up of 17 amino acids. CDR3 residues: CASISPATGARLYGYTF. In DNA, the CDR3 is TGTGCCAGCATCTCTCCGGCCACAGGGGCGAGGTTATATGGCTACACCTTC.

In its sample, this clone was seen a few times. This chain connects TRBV12-3 or TRBV12-4 to TRBJ2-5, with D possibly being TRBD1 (5 bases). The J call is uncertain, as TRBJ2-1 better fits the DNA end. This CDR3 has 13 amino acids. CDR3 in DNA: TGTGCCAGCAGTTTAGGGGGCGGTGATGAGCAGTTCTTC. It translates to CASSLGGGDEQFF.

This clone was observed at least ten times. V is TRBV11-3 and J is TRBJ2-7; 9 bases line up with TRBD2. The germline CDR1 and CDR2 sequences are SGHNT and YENEEA. There are 14 residues in the CDR3. The ends lost 2 bases at V and 6 bases at J; junction bases unmatched: 5. The CDR3 DNA sequence: TGTGCCAGCAGCTTACTAGCGGGGTACGGCGAGCAGTACTTC. Protein sequence: CASSLLAGYGEQYF.

Remarks on this clone: This may be a read error, as it is one base from a much larger clone. V is TRBV20-1 and J is TRBJ1-5; no definite D call. Germline V gene data show CDR1 as DFQATT and CDR2 as SNEGSKA (reference sequence). This CDR3 has 12 amino acids. For the CDR3, the DNA is TGCAGTACTAGAGATCATAATCGGGCCCAGCATTTT. This translates into CSTRDHNRAQHF.

With respect to this clone: A much larger clone differs by one base, so this may be a read error. The V and J genes are TRBV6-1 and TRBJ2-5, with 9 positions matching TRBD1. Germline lookup yields CDR1 MNHNS and CDR2 SASEGT. V lost 6 bases and J lost 4; bases outside the gene matches: 9. There are 15 residues in the CDR3. The CDR3 loop reads CASRQGQGPGETQYF. CDR3 nucleotide sequence: TGTGCCAGCAGGCAGGGACAGGGCCCGGGAGAGACCCAGTACTTC.

Many counts were recorded for this clone. The rearrangement joins TRBV7-9 to TRBJ2-7; D possibly uses TRBD1 or TRBD2 (6 bases each). V lost 3 bases and J 2 bases, leaving 14 bases between the germline ends. The germline V gene has CDR1 SEHNR and CDR2 FQNEAQ (reference sequence). This CDR3 contains 15 residues. In DNA, the CDR3 is TGTGCCAGCAGCTTTATGGGGGGCTCAACCTACGAGCAGTACTTC. Amino acid sequence: CASSFMGGSTYEQYF.

By proportion, this clone is medium-sized. The CDR3 region has the DNA TGCAGTGCTAGAGATAGCCAGGGGTTAGGGAGTGAGCAGTTCTTC. As protein: CSARDSQGLGSEQFF. The rearrangement joins TRBV20-1 to TRBJ2-1; weak D call: TRBD1 (6 bases). This CDR3 spans 15 amino acids. In germline, CDR1 is DFQATT, CDR2 SNEGSKA (reference sequence). The V end was cut by 0 bases, the J end by 9 bases, with 18 bases between.

This clone was seen repeatedly, ten times or more. This chain links TRBV9 with TRBJ2-1, with unresolved D. Looked up from germline, CDR1 is SGDLS and CDR2 is YYNGEE. The CDR3 length is 16 residues. The ends were cut back, 5 bases at V and 3 bases at J, with 18 bases in the middle. The CDR3 sequence: CASSQETIPRYNEQFF. CDR3 in DNA: TGTGCCAGCAGTCAGGAAACTATCCCCCGCTACAATGAGCAGTTCTTC.

This clone appeared many times. This sample includes further DNA sequences coding for the same CDR3. The chain is built from TRBV28 and TRBJ1-4; TRBD1 matches at 9 bases. CDR3 length: 12 amino acids. The V gene's germline CDR1 is MDHEN and CDR2 SYDVKM. With 8 bases clipped from V and 5 bases from J, the junction kept 0 bases outside the gene matches. CDR3 sequence: CASGQGNEKLFF. CDR3 DNA: TGTGCCAGCGGACAGGGGAATGAAAAACTGTTTTTT. Full variable domain (missing parts from reference TRBV28 and TRBJ1-4): DVKVTQSSRYLVKRTGEKVFLECVQDMDHENMFWYRQDPGLGLRLIYFSYDVKMKEKGDIPEGYSVSREKKERFSLILESASTNQTSMYLCASGQGNEKLFFGSGTQLSVL.

Details on this clone: This could be a read error, since a much larger clone is one nucleotide away. This rearrangement joins TRBV11-3 to TRBJ2-7; tentative D call: TRBD2 (6 bases). The V gene's germline CDR1 is SGHNT and CDR2 YENEEA. This CDR3 is built from 15 residues. For the CDR3, the DNA is TGTGCCAGCGGCTTAGATGGGGCTAGCGTCTACGAGAAGTACTTC. It codes for CASGLDGASVYEKYF.

In its sample, this clone was seen many times. This chain uses TRBV18 with TRBJ2-2; D call uncertain. Per germline, CDR1 KGHSH and CDR2 LQKENI. Trimming took 1 base from V and 4 from J, leaving 4 bases between them. The CDR3 is made up of 13 amino acids. The CDR3 DNA reads as TGTGCCAGCTCACCACGCGTCACCGGGGAGCTGTTTTTT. Translating it yields CASSPRVTGELFF.

For this clone: This could be a read error, since a much larger clone is one nucleotide away. Other DNA sequences in this sample translate to the same CDR3. The chain couples TRBV6-1 to TRBJ2-4, with 7 bases aligning to TRBD2. CDR1 and CDR2 (germline): MNHNS, SASEGT. V lost 4 bases to trimming and J lost 7 bases; unmatched junction nucleotides: 7. There are 14 residues in the CDR3. The CDR3 protein is CASSVGGPGNIQYF. The CDR3 DNA follows: TGTGCCAGCAGTGTGGGAGGGCCGGGTAACATTCAGTACTTC.

In its sample, this clone was seen many times. This sequence joins TRBV20-1 and TRBJ1-2, with D maybe TRBD1 (5 bases). Trimming took off 5 bases at V and 0 bases at J, with 10 bases between the two ends. This CDR3 spans 13 amino acids. Germline values: CDR1 DFQATT, CDR2 SNEGSKA (reference sequence). CDR3 sequence: CSAHGGANYGYTF. The CDR3 nucleotides are TGCAGTGCTCATGGGGGAGCTAACTATGGCTACACCTTC.

This clone was seen ten or more times. This chain joins TRBV12-3 or TRBV12-4 and TRBJ2-5, with TRBD1 matching 7 bases. The J segment lost 5 bases and the V segment lost 8 bases, leaving 8 bases of the junction unmatched. The CDR3 has 13 residues. The CDR3 protein is CASGDRADETQYF. Written as DNA, the CDR3 is TGTGCCAGCGGAGACAGGGCAGACGAGACCCAGTACTTC.

This clone is medium-sized (0.01 to 0.1%) by share. V and J are TRBV6-1 and TRBJ1-1; D unclear. Germline values: CDR1 MNHNS, CDR2 SASEGT. This CDR3 contains 15 residues. Trimming took off 6 bases at V and 0 bases at J, with 14 bases between the two ends. CDR3 loop: CASSLSGIMNTEAFF. The CDR3 DNA follows: TGTGCCAGCAGCCTCTCGGGGATTATGAACACTGAAGCTTTCTTT.

This clone has at least ten counts. The rearrangement uses TRBV6-2 or TRBV6-3 and TRBJ2-5; 11 nucleotides match TRBD2. CDR3 size: 16 residues. Germline V CDR1 and CDR2: MNHEY, SVGEGT. Losses at the gene ends were 5 bases for V and 5 bases for J; bases not matched to a gene: 10. This chain's CDR3 is CASSPEGTSGWETQYF. The DNA of the CDR3 is TGTGCCAGCAGTCCCGAGGGGACTAGCGGTTGGGAGACCCAGTACTTC.

This clone came up a few times. Just one base apart from a much larger clone, this may be a read error. The CDR3 DNA reads TGTGCCAGCACCACGGGGGTAGCGTCGTCCTACAATGAGCAGTTCTTC. It translates to CASTTGVASSYNEQFF. The V and J genes are TRBV11-2 and TRBJ2-1, with D possibly TRBD2 on 6 matching bases. The CDR3 has 16 amino acids. Germline CDR1 reads SGHAT; CDR2 reads FQNNGV. Between the trimmed V and J ends, which lost 7 bases and 1 base, there was a span of 17 bases.

This clone has a handful of counts. This chain joins TRBV28 and TRBJ2-7, with no clear D. The CDR3 has 14 amino acids. V lost 2 bases to trimming and J lost 2 bases, with 10 bases between them. CDR1 MDHEN and CDR2 SYDVKM come from the germline V gene. In DNA form, the CDR3 reads TGTGCCAGCAGTTTACCTCTAGGACCCTACGAGCAGTACTTC. This codes for CASSLPLGPYEQYF.

The rearrangement joins TRBV5-1 to TRBJ1-1; 7 bases match TRBD1. V trimming: 3 bases; J trimming: 4 bases; junction bases outside the gene matches: 6. Germline V gene lookup returns CDR1 SGHRS and CDR2 YFSETQ. The CDR3 length is 14 residues. The CDR3 DNA is TGCGCCAGCAGCTCTACAGGGGTGGGCACTGAAGCTTTCTTT. It yields the protein CASSSTGVGTEAFF.

For this clone: This may arise from a read error, as a much more abundant clone is one base away. The chain couples TRBV5-1 to TRBJ1-4; TRBD1 might be the D (5 bases). The CDR3 length is 13 residues. V was shortened by 8 bases and J by 0 bases, with 8 bases between the two germline ends. Germline V gives CDR1 SGHRS, CDR2 YFSETQ. The CDR3 reads CARQEATNEKLFF. In nucleotides, the CDR3 is TGCGCCAGACAGGAAGCAACTAATGAAAAACTGTTTTTT.

About this clone itself: Being one base from a much bigger clone, this may be a read error. The gene calls are TRBV20-1 and TRBJ2-5, with D possibly matching TRBD2 (7 bases). Germline V gene lookup returns CDR1 DFQATT and CDR2 SNEGSKA (reference sequence). The CDR3 has 14 amino acids. V was pared by 6 bases and J by 5 bases, with 19 bases between. This chain's CDR3 is CSARPGDSGETQYF. The CDR3 coding sequence is TGCAGTGCCAGACCAGGGGATAGCGGGGAGACCCAGTACTTC.